This TCR beta chain was identified during a study of CD8 T cells in Susac syndrome. The RNA input was about 0.5 to 1 ug, and it was reverse transcribed with random hexamers. Each CDR3 protein gets one entry after TCRdb re-called the immunoSEQ multiplex PCR reads with MiXCR. This repertoire shows approximately 300,000 distinct CDR3 sequences, 85% found once; its top ten account for roughly 0.21%. V was shortened by 2 bases and J by 4 bases, with 12 bases between the two germline ends. CDR1 and CDR2 (germline): MGHDK, SYGVNS. There are 14 residues in the CDR3. Sequencing was performed on CD8+ T cells from PBMCs. V gene TRBV25-1 combines with J gene TRBJ2-7; D remains ambiguous. The TCR comes from a human donor with multiple sclerosis. CDR3 nucleotide sequence: TGTGCCAGCAGTGAAACCCCTCTTCCTTACGAGCAGTACTTC. Translated: CASSETPLPYEQYF.